This T cell receptor (beta chain) came from a study of cytomegalovirus exposure and HLA in healthy donors. PCR employed 60 Vbeta and 13 Jbeta primers. Using immunoSEQ multiplex PCR, the repertoire was profiled, and TCRdb retains in-frame clones only, with some absent. In the table there are 60,000 to 85,000 clones, approximately 80% of which are singletons. Germline V gene lookup returns CDR1 LNHDA and CDR2 SQIVND (reference sequence). Germline trimming cut 5 bases from V and 9 bases from J; bases unmatched to any gene: 12. This CDR3 comprises 14 residues. This chain links TRBV19 with TRBJ1-1; TRBD1 agrees at 7 bases. What was sequenced was PBMCs. This TCR was sampled from a man in his forties in good health and CMV-seronegative. CDR3 region: CASSYNRGPVKAFF. The CDR3 DNA follows: TGTGCCAGTAGTTACAACAGGGGACCAGTTAAAGCTTTCTTT.